This record concerns one T cell receptor beta chain sequence. Trimming at V came to 4 bases and at J to 5 bases, leaving 5 bases not matched to a gene. The germline CDR1 and CDR2 sequences are KGHSH and LQKENI. CDR3 length equals 15 residues. Measured with immunoSEQ multiplex PCR; TCRdb has only the in-frame clones, and not every one. The data contain about 130,000 clones, roughly 94% of them singletons. This sample stems from a study of control samples from healthy donors and cancer patients. The sample taken for sequencing was PBMCs. The chain is built from TRBV18 and TRBJ2-2; 9 bases are shared with TRBD1. This sequence originates from a man in his 60s with colorectal cancer. The CDR3 sequence: CASSLGQGKTGELFF. The CDR3 coding sequence is TGTGCCAGCTCACTCGGACAGGGGAAAACCGGGGAGCTGTTTTTT.